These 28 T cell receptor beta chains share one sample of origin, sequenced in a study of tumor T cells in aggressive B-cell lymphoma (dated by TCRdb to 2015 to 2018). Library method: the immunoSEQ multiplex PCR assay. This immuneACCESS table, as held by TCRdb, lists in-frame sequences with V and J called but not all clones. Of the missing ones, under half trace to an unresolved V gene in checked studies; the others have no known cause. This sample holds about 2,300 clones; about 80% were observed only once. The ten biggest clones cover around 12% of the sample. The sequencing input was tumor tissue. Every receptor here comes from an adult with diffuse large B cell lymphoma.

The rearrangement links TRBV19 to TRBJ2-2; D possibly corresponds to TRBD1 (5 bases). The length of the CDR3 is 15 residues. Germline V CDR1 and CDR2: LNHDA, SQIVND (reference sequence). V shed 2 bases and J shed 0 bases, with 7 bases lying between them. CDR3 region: CASSIPRANTGELFF. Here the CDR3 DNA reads TGTGCCAGTAGTATACCCAGGGCGAACACCGGGGAGCTGTTTTTT.

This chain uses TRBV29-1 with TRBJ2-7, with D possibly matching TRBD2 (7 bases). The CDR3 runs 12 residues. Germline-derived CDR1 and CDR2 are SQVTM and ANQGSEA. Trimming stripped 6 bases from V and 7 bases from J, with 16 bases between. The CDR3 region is CSVGGTLGEQYF. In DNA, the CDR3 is TGCAGCGTGGGGGGGACACTGGGAGAGCAGTACTTC.

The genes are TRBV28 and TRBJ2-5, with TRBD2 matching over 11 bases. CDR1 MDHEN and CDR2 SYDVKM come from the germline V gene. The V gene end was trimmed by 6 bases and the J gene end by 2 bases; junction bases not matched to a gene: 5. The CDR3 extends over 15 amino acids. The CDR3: CASSYLAGGQETQYF. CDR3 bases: TGTGCCAGCAGCTACCTAGCGGGAGGACAAGAGACCCAGTACTTC.

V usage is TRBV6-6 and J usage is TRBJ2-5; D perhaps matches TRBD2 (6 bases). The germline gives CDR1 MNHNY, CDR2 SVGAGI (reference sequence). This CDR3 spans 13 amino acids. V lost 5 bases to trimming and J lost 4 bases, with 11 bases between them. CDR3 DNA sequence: TGTGCCAGCAGTCTCTTGGGGGGAGAGACCCAGTACTTC. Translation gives CASSLLGGETQYF.

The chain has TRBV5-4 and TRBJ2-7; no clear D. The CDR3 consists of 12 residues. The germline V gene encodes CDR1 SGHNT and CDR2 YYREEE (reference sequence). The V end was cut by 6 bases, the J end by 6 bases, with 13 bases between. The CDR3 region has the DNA TGTGCCAGCACTGAGGTAGGCGGCGAGCAGTACTTC. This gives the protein CASTEVGGEQYF. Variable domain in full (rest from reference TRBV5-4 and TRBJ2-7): ETGVTQSPTHLIKTRGQQVTLRCSSQSGHNTVSWYQQALGQGPQFIFQYYREEENGRGNFPPRFSGLQFPNYSSELNVNALELDDSALYLCASTEVGGEQYFGPGTRLTVT.

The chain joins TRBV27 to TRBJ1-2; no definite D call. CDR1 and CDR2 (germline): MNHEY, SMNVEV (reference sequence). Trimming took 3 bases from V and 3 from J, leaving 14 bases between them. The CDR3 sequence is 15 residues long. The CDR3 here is CASSFQVESYYGYTF. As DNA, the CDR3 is TGTGCCAGCAGTTTCCAGGTAGAGAGCTACTATGGCTACACCTTC.

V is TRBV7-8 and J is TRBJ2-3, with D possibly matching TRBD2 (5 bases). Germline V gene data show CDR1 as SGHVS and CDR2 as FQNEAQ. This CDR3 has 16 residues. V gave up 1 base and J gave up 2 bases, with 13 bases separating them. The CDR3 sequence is CASSLDQAGTTDTQYF. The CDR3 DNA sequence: TGTGCCAGCAGCTTAGATCAGGCGGGCACCACAGATACGCAGTATTTT.

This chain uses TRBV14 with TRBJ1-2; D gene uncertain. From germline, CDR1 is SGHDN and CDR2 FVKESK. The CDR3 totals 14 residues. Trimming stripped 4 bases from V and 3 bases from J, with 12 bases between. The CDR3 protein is CASSLTPVDYGYTF. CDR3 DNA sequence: TGTGCCAGCAGCCTCACTCCGGTGGACTATGGCTACACCTTC.

CDR3 protein: CASSTPAGEKLFF. The CDR3 DNA is TGTGCCAGCTCCACCCCAGCAGGTGAAAAACTGTTTTTT. The rearrangement uses TRBV28 and TRBJ1-4; no reliable D call. The germline CDR1 and CDR2 sequences are MDHEN and SYDVKM. This CDR3 contains 13 residues. With 8 bases removed from V and 7 bases from J, the gap between germline ends came to 14 bases.

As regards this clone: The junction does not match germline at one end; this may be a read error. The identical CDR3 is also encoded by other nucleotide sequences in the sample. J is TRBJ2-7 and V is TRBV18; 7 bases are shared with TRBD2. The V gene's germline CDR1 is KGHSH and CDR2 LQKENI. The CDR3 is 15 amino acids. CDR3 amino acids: CASSPAGRGSYEQYF. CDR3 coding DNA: TGTGCCAGCTCACCTGCGGGGAGGGGTTCCTACGAACAGTACTTC.

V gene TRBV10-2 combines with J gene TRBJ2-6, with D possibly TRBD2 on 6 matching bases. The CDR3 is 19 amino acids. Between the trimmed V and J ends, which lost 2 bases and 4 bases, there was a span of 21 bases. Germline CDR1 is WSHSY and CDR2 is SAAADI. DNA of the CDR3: TGCGCCAGCAGTGAGACAACCGGCGGGATCAACCCCGGGGCCAACGTCCTGACTTTC. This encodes CASSETTGGINPGANVLTF.

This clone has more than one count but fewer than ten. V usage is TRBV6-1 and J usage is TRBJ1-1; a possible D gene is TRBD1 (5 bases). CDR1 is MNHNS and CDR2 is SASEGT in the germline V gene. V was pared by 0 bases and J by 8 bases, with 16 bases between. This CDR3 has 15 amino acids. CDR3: CASSEALRGIWEAFF. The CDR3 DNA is TGTGCCAGCAGTGAAGCGCTTCGGGGGATTTGGGAAGCTTTCTTT.

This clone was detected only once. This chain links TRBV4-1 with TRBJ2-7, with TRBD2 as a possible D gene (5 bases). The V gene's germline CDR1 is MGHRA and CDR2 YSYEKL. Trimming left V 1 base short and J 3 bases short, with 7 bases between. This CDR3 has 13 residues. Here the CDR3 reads CASSQVGGYEQYF. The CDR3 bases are TGCGCCAGCAGCCAAGTTGGAGGCTACGAGCAGTACTTC.

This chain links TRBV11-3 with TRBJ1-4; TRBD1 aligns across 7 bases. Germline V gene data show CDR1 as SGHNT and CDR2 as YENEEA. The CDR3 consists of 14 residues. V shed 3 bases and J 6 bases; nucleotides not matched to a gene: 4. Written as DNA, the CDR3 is TGTGCCAGCAGCTTTGACAGGGTTGATGAAAAACTGTTTTTT. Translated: CASSFDRVDEKLFF. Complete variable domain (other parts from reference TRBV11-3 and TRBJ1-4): EAGVVQSPRYKIIEKKQPVAFWCNPISGHNTLYWYLQNLGQGPELLIRYENEEAVDDSQLPKDRFSAERLKGVDSTLKIQPAELGDSAVYLCASSFDRVDEKLFFGSGTQLSVL.

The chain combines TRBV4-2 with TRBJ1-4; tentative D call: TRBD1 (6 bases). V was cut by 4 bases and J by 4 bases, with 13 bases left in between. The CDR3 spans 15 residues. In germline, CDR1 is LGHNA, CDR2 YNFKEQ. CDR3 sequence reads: CASSPLGGSNEKLFF. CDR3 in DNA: TGTGCCAGCAGCCCGTTAGGGGGAAGTAATGAAAAACTGTTTTTT.

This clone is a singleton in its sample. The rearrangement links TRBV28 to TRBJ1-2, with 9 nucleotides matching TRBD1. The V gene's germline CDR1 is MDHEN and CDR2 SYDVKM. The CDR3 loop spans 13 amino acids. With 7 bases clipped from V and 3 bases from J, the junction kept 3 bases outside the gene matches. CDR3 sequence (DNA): TGTGCCAGCAAAACAGGGGGCCACTATGGCTACACCTTC. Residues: CASKTGGHYGYTF.

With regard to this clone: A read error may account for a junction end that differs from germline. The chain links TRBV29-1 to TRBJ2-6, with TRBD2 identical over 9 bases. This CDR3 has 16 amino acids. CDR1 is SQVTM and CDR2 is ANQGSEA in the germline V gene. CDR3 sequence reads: CSVGGGGASGANVLTF. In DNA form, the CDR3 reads TGTAGCGTTGGAGGCGGGGGGGCCTCCGGGGCCAACGTCCTGACTTTC.

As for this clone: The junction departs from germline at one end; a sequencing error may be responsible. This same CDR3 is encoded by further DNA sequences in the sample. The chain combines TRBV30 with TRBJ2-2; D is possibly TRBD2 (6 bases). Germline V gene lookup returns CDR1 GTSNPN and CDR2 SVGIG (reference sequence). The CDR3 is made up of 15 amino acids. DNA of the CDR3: TGTGCCTGGAGAAGCGGAGGGGCGAACACCGGGGAGCTATTTTTT. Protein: CAWRSGGANTGELFF.

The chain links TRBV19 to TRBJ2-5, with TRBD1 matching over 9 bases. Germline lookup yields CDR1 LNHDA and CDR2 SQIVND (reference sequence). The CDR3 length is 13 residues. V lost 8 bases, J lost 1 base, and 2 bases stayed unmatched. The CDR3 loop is CASGQGPQETQYF. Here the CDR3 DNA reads TGTGCCAGTGGACAGGGGCCCCAAGAGACCCAGTACTTC.

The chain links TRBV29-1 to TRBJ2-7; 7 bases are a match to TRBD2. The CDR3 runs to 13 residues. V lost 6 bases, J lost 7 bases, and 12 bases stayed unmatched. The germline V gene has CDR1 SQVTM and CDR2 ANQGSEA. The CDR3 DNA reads TGCAGCGTGGGGGGGGAGACACTGGGAGAGCAGTACTTC. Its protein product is CSVGGETLGEQYF.

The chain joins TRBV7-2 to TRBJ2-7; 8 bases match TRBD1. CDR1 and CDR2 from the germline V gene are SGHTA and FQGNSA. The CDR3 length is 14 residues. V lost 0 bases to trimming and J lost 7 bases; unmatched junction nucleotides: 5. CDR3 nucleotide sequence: TGTGCCAGCAGCTTAGCCAGGGGGCGGTGGGAGCAGTACTTC. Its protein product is CASSLARGRWEQYF.

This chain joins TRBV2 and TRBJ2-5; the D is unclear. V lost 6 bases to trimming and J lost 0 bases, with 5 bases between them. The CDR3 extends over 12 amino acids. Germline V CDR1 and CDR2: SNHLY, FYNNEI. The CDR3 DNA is TGTGCCAGCAGCCAGAACCAAGAGACCCAGTACTTC. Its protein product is CASSQNQETQYF.

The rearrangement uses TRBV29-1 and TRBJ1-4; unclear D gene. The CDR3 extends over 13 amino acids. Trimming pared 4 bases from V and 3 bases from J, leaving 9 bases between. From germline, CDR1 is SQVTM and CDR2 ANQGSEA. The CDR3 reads CSVAPGSNEKLFF. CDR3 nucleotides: TGCAGCGTTGCGCCAGGCTCTAATGAAAAACTGTTTTTT. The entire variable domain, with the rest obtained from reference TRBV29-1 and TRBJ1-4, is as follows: SAVISQKPSRDICQRGTSLTIQCQVDSQVTMMFWYRQQPGQSLTLIATANQGSEATYESGFVIDKFPISRPNLTFSTLTVSNMSPEDSSIYLCSVAPGSNEKLFFGSGTQLSVL.

CDR3 coding DNA: TGTGCCAGCAGCTCTGGACAGGGGTATCACTATGGCTACACCTTC. It codes for CASSSGQGYHYGYTF. V is TRBV28 and J is TRBJ1-2; 9 nucleotides align to TRBD1. This CDR3 has 15 amino acids. Per the germline V gene, CDR1 is MDHEN and CDR2 is SYDVKM. The V segment lost 6 bases and the J segment 3 bases; nucleotides outside the gene matches: 8.

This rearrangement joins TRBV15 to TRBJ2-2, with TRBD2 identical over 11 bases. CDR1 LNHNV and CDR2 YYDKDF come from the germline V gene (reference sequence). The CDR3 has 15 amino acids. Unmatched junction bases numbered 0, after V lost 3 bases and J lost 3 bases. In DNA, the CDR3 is TGTGCCACCAGCAGGGGACTAGCGGACACCGGGGAGCTGTTTTTT. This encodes CATSRGLADTGELFF.

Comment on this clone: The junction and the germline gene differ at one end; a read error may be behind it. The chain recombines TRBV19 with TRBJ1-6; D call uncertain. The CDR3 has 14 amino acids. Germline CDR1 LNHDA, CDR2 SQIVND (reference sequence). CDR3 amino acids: CASMTSSYDSPLHF. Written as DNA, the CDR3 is TGTGCCAGTATGACAAGCTCCTATGATTCACCCCTCCACTTT.

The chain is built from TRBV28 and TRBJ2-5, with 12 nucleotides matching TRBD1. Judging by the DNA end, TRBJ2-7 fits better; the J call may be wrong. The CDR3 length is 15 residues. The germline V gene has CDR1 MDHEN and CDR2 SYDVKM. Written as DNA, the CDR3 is TGTGCCAGCAGTTTATCTCTGGGACAGGGGGCCGAGCAGTACTTC. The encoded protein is CASSLSLGQGAEQYF.

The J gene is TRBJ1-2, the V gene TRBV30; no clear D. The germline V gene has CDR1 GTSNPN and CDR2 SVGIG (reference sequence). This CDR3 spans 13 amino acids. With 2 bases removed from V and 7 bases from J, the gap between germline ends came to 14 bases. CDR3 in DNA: TGTGCCTGGAGTCCTGGGCCTACGTCTGGCTACACCTTC. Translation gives CAWSPGPTSGYTF. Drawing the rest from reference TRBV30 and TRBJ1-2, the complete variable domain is SQTIHQWPATLVQPVGSPLSLECTVEGTSNPNLYWYRQAAGRGLQLLFYSVGIGQISSEVPQNLSASRPQDRQFILSSKKLLLSDSGFYLCAWSPGPTSGYTFGSGTRLTVV.